This record looks at one TCR beta chain sequence and its context. Template switching introduced a universal primer site, and the cDNA bore unique molecular identifiers. Using its own MiXCR run on the 5' RACE reads, TCRdb lists one record per CDR3 protein. The sample holds 240,000 or so distinct CDR3 sequences, roughly a tenth seen once. The data were obtained in a study of identical twins. Healthy Caucasian donors formed the entire cohort. The origin of this receptor is a man in his fifties in good health. What was sequenced was memory T cells sorted from blood.

CDR3 residues: CASSLSSGGRFTDTQYF. CDR3 bases: TGTGCCAGCAGTTTATCTAGCGGGGGGAGATTCACAGATACGCAGTATTTT. The V call is TRBV28, the J call TRBJ2-3, with 11 bases that match TRBD2. This CDR3 has 17 amino acids. The J segment lost 2 bases and the V segment lost 1 base, leaving 5 bases of the junction unmatched. Germline CDR1 is MDHEN and CDR2 is SYDVKM. The entire variable domain, with the rest obtained from reference TRBV28 and TRBJ2-3, is as follows: DVKVTQSSRYLVKRTGEKVFLECVQDMDHENMFWYRQDPGLGLRLIYFSYDVKMKEKGDIPEGYSVSREKKERFSLILESASTNQTSMYLCASSLSSGGRFTDTQYFGPGTRLTVL.